This entry lists 20 T cell receptor beta chains sequenced from one sample in a study of blood T cell repertoires in COVID-19. Method: immunoSEQ multiplex PCR; TCRdb's copy keeps in-frame clones and lacks some. The table includes tens of thousands of clones, 86% detected once. Sequencing used peripheral blood. The receptor source for this set is a man aged 55-75 years with acute or convalescent COVID-19.

The chain joins TRBV24-1 to TRBJ2-3; tentative D call: TRBD2 (5 bases). The CDR3 is 12 residues long. CDR1 and CDR2 (germline): KGHDR, SFDVKD. The ends were cut back, 9 bases at V and 3 bases at J, with 9 bases in the middle. The CDR3 loop reads CATAGLTDTQYF. The CDR3 DNA reads TGTGCCACCGCGGGTTTGACAGATACGCAGTATTTT.

The chain links TRBV6-2 or TRBV6-3 to TRBJ1-2, with D perhaps TRBD1 (6 bases). With 4 bases removed from V and 8 bases from J, the gap between germline ends came to 14 bases. The CDR3 length is 13 residues. The V gene's germline CDR1 is MNHEY and CDR2 SVGEGT. CDR3 in amino acids: CASSFTQGGGYTF. The CDR3 DNA reads as TGTGCCAGCAGTTTTACACAGGGTGGAGGCTACACCTTC.

V gene TRBV4-2 combines with J gene TRBJ2-3, with D possibly TRBD2 on 6 matching bases. Trimming shortened V by 0 bases and J by 0 bases, and 16 bases separated the two germline ends. Germline lookup yields CDR1 LGHNA and CDR2 YNFKEQ. CDR3 length: 18 amino acids. The chain's CDR3 is CASSQDIALAPSTDTQYF. CDR3 DNA sequence: TGTGCCAGCAGCCAAGATATCGCACTAGCCCCTAGCACAGATACGCAGTATTTT.

The chain recombines TRBV6-5 with TRBJ2-7, with a weak D call TRBD1 (6 bases). The CDR3 extends over 13 amino acids. Germline V gene data show CDR1 as MNHEY and CDR2 as SVGAGI. V lost 8 bases, J lost 0 bases, and 11 bases lay in between. The CDR3 region has the DNA TGTGCCAGCGGACGGACAGCCTCCTACGAGCAGTACTTC. Encoded protein: CASGRTASYEQYF.

The CDR3 DNA reads TGTGCCAGCAGGGGCTGGGACTATGGCTACACCTTC. Translating gives CASRGWDYGYTF. The V and J genes are TRBV6-5 and TRBJ1-2; D not certain. The germline V gene encodes CDR1 MNHEY and CDR2 SVGAGI. The length of the CDR3 is 12 residues. Trimming left V 6 bases short and J 3 bases short, with 8 bases between.

The CDR3 reads CASSLVQGSFDYGYTF. The DNA of the CDR3 is TGTGCCAGCAGCTTAGTACAGGGATCTTTTGACTATGGCTACACCTTC. J is TRBJ1-2 and V is TRBV7-2, with D maybe TRBD1 (6 bases). Germline assignment: CDR1 SGHTA and CDR2 FQGNSA. V was trimmed by 1 base and J by 3 bases, leaving 15 bases between them. The CDR3 consists of 16 residues.

The rearrangement links TRBV2 to TRBJ2-5; 9 nucleotides agree with TRBD2. The length of the CDR3 is 15 residues. V shed 11 bases, J shed 5 bases, and the junction held 15 bases outside the gene matches. Germline V gene lookup returns CDR1 SNHLY and CDR2 FYNNEI. In DNA form, the CDR3 reads TGTGCCTCGACAGGACTAGCGAGTGGGAAGGAGACCCAGTACTTC. Its translation is CASTGLASGKETQYF.

DNA of the CDR3: TGTGCCAGCTCCCCGACTAGCGGGGGAGGCAGCTCCTACGAGCAGTACTTC. Its protein is CASSPTSGGGSSYEQYF. The rearrangement links TRBV18 to TRBJ2-7, with 12 nucleotides matching TRBD2. The CDR3 loop spans 17 amino acids. Unmatched junction bases numbered 9, after V lost 6 bases and J lost 0 bases. Looked up from germline, CDR1 is KGHSH and CDR2 is LQKENI.

This chain joins TRBV12-3 or TRBV12-4 and TRBJ2-5; D possibly corresponds to TRBD1 (6 bases). The CDR3 totals 12 residues. Trimming took off 6 bases at V and 4 bases at J, with 9 bases between the two ends. CDR3: CASRGGLETQYF. DNA of the CDR3: TGTGCCAGCAGAGGGGGTTTAGAGACCCAGTACTTC.

The chain employs TRBV5-8 and TRBJ2-6; 9 bases line up with TRBD1. CDR1 is SGHTS and CDR2 is YDEGEE in the germline V gene. V trimming: 2 bases; J trimming: 0 bases; junction bases outside the gene matches: 3. The CDR3 covers 17 residues. CDR3 bases: TGTGCCAGCAGCTTCAGGACAGGGGACTCTGGGGCCAACGTCCTGACTTTC. Its protein is CASSFRTGDSGANVLTF.

The chain has TRBV5-6 and TRBJ2-3; TRBD1 agrees at 12 bases. Per germline, CDR1 SGHDT and CDR2 YYEEEE. The junction had 10 bases not matched to a gene; V was cut back by 3 bases and J by 5 bases. The CDR3 runs to 17 residues. CDR3 sequence: CASSYWGTGGRKDTQYF. In DNA form, the CDR3 reads TGTGCCAGCAGCTACTGGGGGACAGGGGGCAGGAAAGATACGCAGTATTTT.

The chain is built from TRBV11-2 and TRBJ1-4; D ambiguous. This CDR3 contains 15 residues. Trimming left V 5 bases short and J 1 base short, with 11 bases between. Per the germline V gene, CDR1 is SGHAT and CDR2 is FQNNGV. The CDR3 sequence: CASSPGGGTNEKLFF. The DNA for the CDR3 is TGTGCCAGCAGCCCCGGCGGCGGAACTAATGAAAAACTGTTTTTT.

The chain combines TRBV15 with TRBJ2-7, with 10 bases identical to TRBD1. With 5 bases clipped from V and 2 bases from J, the junction kept 12 bases outside the gene matches. This CDR3 has 17 residues. From germline, CDR1 is LNHNV and CDR2 YYDKDF (reference sequence). The CDR3 here is CATSEDRGQGGPYEQYF. The DNA for the CDR3 is TGTGCCACCAGCGAAGACCGTGGACAGGGGGGGCCCTACGAGCAGTACTTC. Full variable domain (remainder filled in from reference TRBV15 and TRBJ2-7): DAMVIQNPRYQVTQFGKPVTLSCSQTLNHNVMYWYQQKSSQAPKLLFHYYDKDFNNEADTPDNFQSRRPNTSFCFLDIRSPGLGDTAMYLCATSEDRGQGGPYEQYFGPGTRLTVT.

This chain joins TRBV24-1 and TRBJ2-1; possible D gene TRBD2, 6 bases. The CDR3 spans 18 residues. Per the germline V gene, CDR1 is KGHDR and CDR2 is SFDVKD. Trimming took 4 bases from V and 2 from J, leaving 20 bases between them. CDR3 nucleotide sequence: TGTGCCACCAGTGACACGGGAGTCCTTAGCTCGGCCTACAATGAGCAGTTCTTC. Translated: CATSDTGVLSSAYNEQFF.

The CDR3 region is CASSLVRRGNEQYF. The CDR3 bases are TGTGCCAGCAGCTTAGTTCGCAGGGGAAACGAGCAGTACTTC. This chain connects TRBV7-2 to TRBJ2-7; D perhaps matches TRBD1 (6 bases). V dropped 1 base and J dropped 5 bases, with 12 bases sitting between them. The length of the CDR3 is 14 residues. Germline V gene data show CDR1 as SGHTA and CDR2 as FQGNSA.

The chain recombines TRBV27 with TRBJ2-3, with 7 bases identical to TRBD2. Germline-derived CDR1 and CDR2 are MNHEY and SMNVEV (reference sequence). V lost 5 bases and J lost 6; bases outside the gene matches: 14. CDR3 size: 16 residues. The CDR3 is CASSPVWGRAVDTQYF. In DNA form, the CDR3 reads TGTGCCAGCAGTCCTGTATGGGGGAGGGCCGTCGATACGCAGTATTTT.

Note on this clone: One junction end does not reproduce the germline sequence, and a read error may be involved. Here the CDR3 reads CASSPDRGRELF. CDR3 coding DNA: TGTGCCAGCAGTCCTGACAGGGGAAGGGAACTCTTT. V and J are TRBV28 and TRBJ1-1; 8 positions match TRBD1. There are 12 residues in the CDR3. CDR1 and CDR2 from the germline V gene are MDHEN and SYDVKM.

The rearrangement joins TRBV5-6 to TRBJ2-1; TRBD2 matches 7 bases. There are 13 residues in the CDR3. CDR1 SGHDT and CDR2 YYEEEE come from the germline V gene. V shed 8 bases and J 6 bases; nucleotides not matched to a gene: 8. The CDR3 is CASANGGINEQFF. In DNA, the CDR3 is TGTGCCAGTGCAAACGGGGGGATCAATGAGCAGTTCTTC.

The chain joins TRBV6-5 to TRBJ1-4, with D maybe TRBD1 (6 bases). CDR1 MNHEY and CDR2 SVGAGI come from the germline V gene. CDR3 length: 13 residues. With 6 bases removed from V and 5 bases from J, the gap between germline ends came to 10 bases. The CDR3 reads CASRTQGNEKLFF. The CDR3 nucleotides are TGTGCCAGCAGGACACAGGGAAATGAAAAACTGTTTTTT.

This clone was observed a single time. The chain combines TRBV13 with TRBJ1-3; D perhaps matches TRBD1 (5 bases). The CDR3 runs to 15 residues. Germline-derived CDR1 and CDR2 are PRHDT and FYEKMQ (reference sequence). Trimming removed 5 bases from V and 0 bases from J, with 11 bases in between. In DNA, the CDR3 is TGTGCCAGCAGCCTACTGACAGTCTCTGGAAACACCATATATTTT. This codes for CASSLLTVSGNTIYF.